Sequencing of this TCR beta chain was carried out in a study of cytomegalovirus exposure and HLA in healthy donors. This PCR relied on a set of 60 Vbeta primers and 13 Jbeta primers. TCRdb keeps only in-frame clones here, not all; method: immunoSEQ multiplex PCR. This repertoire includes about 140,000 clones. CDR1 MNHNY and CDR2 SVGAGI come from the germline V gene (reference sequence). The V end was cut by 0 bases, the J end by 0 bases, with 12 bases between. This CDR3 is 16 amino acids long. To note about this clone: Its antigen is still unknown.

The study's findings and limits: In a later analysis, at a false discovery rate of 0.05, about 16,000 TCR beta sequences matched HLA alleles.

This clonotype was sampled from a woman under 30 in good health and CMV-seronegative. Material for sequencing was PBMCs. This rearrangement joins TRBV6-6 to TRBJ2-7, with TRBD1 as a possible D gene (6 bases). CDR3 sequence (DNA): TGTGCCAGCAGTTACTCGAGGGGGACCTCCTCCTACGAGCAGTACGTC. It encodes CASSYSRGTSSYEQYV.